The present entry profiles one TCR beta chain with its context. Study processing details: It was from reference gene primer amplification that nucleated cell counts were estimated. The protocol was immunoSEQ multiplex PCR, while the TCRdb copy is restricted to in-frame clones and leaves out a portion. V, J and clone size were drawn from that table, and D and trimming were deduced from the DNA. The table records roughly 250,000 clones, 88% of them present only once. The CDR3 extends over 15 amino acids. Looked up from germline, CDR1 is MNHEY and CDR2 is SMNVEV (reference sequence). The V gene end was trimmed by 6 bases and the J gene end by 5 bases; junction bases not matched to a gene: 5. This record belongs to a study of blood T cell repertoires in COVID-19. The overall study: PBMCs, B-cell-depleted T cells, or T cells were the source of the cDNA or gDNA that made up the material.

The study assigned cohorts using participant-reported clinical history. A case of COVID-19 had been met by exposed participants within 2 weeks before study entry. This sequence joins TRBV27 and TRBJ2-2; 11 bases are a match to TRBD1. The TCR was taken from a middle-aged woman who had been exposed to COVID-19. What was sequenced was PBMCs or T cells enriched from blood (not recorded which). DNA for the CDR3: TGTGCCAGCAGCCCGGGACAGGGGGTTACCGGGGAGCTGTTTTTT. It is translated as CASSPGQGVTGELFF.